This T cell receptor (beta chain) is from a study of beta chain features in type 1 diabetes (dated by TCRdb to 2017 to 2018). Notes on the research overall: Mean age, gender distribution, total cell number and subset yield did not differ between patients and healthy donors. Regulatory and stem cell-like memory subsets were isolated from only 8 patients and 8 healthy donors, whereas naive and central memory subsets came from all 30 or so donors. The study compared the TCRB repertoires of sorted circulating CD4+ T cell subsets in recently diagnosed type 1 diabetes patients with those in matched healthy donors. A total of roughly 98,000,000 sorted cells were examined across all samples, and a strong correlation was observed between cell number per subset and RNA yield.

Looking up the germline V gene yields CDR1 SGHRS and CDR2 YFSETQ. Clipping removes 4 bases from V and 2 bases from J, with 8 as the unmatched junction base count. The CDR3, cysteine through phenylalanine, is 16 amino acids long. Just CDR3 DNA is preserved here, 48 bases in frame from base 1. Broader findings and caveats from the paper: In all four CD4+ subsets, TCRB CDR3 length was moderately but significantly shorter in type 1 diabetes patients. Only small numbers of individuals were included in the HLA sub-analyses, which left unresolved whether HLA type had any influence on TCRB rearrangement. Because cDNA was sequenced instead of genomic DNA, highly expressing activated cells could be over-represented, though the groups showed no difference in activation or CD3 levels. Fewer insertions and more nucleotide deletions at VDJ recombination sites were observed in patients with type 1 diabetes, implying thymic rearrangement abnormalities. PCR may preferentially amplify shorter templates, but because patient and control samples were amplified and corrected together, any resulting skew would affect both groups equally. Naive, central memory and regulatory TCRB repertoires appeared more similar among patients than among healthy donors.

The High Capacity cDNA Reverse Transcription Kit was used to reverse transcribe all of the isolated RNA, meaning that expressed TCRB transcripts were what got sequenced. Deep immunoSEQ sequencing was applied to naive, central memory and regulatory T cell samples, giving an average of about 3.4 million total reads per sample. Sorted cells were lysed in RLT buffer and RNA was extracted with DNase-treated RNeasy Micro or Mini kits, depending on cell number. To prevent cross-contamination, every cell subset was processed on its own, while patient and healthy donor samples were processed together. TCRB sequences were amplified from cDNA with the immunoSEQ multiplex PCR, producing 87-bp fragments spanning the CDR3 region. Sequencing of the amplicons was done on the Illumina HiSeq platform. Concerning the study's data processing: PCR bias was computationally corrected using synthetic template baselines, reads within Hamming distance 2 were collapsed, and singletons that could not be merged were discarded. Reads were aligned against IMGT to assign V, D and J genes, CDR3 length and insertions or deletions at six rearrangement sites. Within each subset, clonotype counts were normalized to sorted cell number, after which true diversity and Gini coefficients were computed with the tcR R package. The overlap coefficient, calculated on TCRB nucleotide sequences, was used to quantify repertoire sharing. Out-of-frame TCRB sequences from naive cells were analyzed to stand in for the pre-selection repertoire. Here the immuneACCESS table is served through TCRdb, limited to in-frame sequences with V and J called. Missing clones are a known gap in these copies; in checked studies unresolved V genes cover under half, and the rest lacks a known reason. V and J calls and clone size are those listed in that table; D and trimming were worked out from the DNA. Here the sample has 300,000 to 350,000 clones; about 13% occur a single time. The ten largest clonotypes hold 0.013% to 0.015% of the sample.

A single peripheral blood draw of approximately 100 mL on average was collected from each donor into heparinised tubes. A BD FACSAria II was used to sort naive, central memory, regulatory and stem cell-like memory CD4+ T cells with a panel that included CD45RO, CCR7, CD25, CD127, CD95 and CD27. All sorted populations exceeded 95% purity. PBMCs were isolated immediately by Lymphoprep density gradient centrifugation and stained directly without culture. To minimize batch effects, samples were stained and sorted in pairs, one healthy donor with one patient per experiment. This clone was seen a handful of times. What this receptor recognizes is not known. No base quality information exists; no much larger clone differs at one position.

Recombination linked TRBV5-1 to TRBJ2-2; 7 of the junction bases match TRBD1. Material: naive CD4+ T cells from blood. In the paper's terms, the cell subset or site label means: true naive CD4+ T cells. The TCR comes from a woman aged 18 to 35 with type 1 diabetes. The CDR3 region: CASSPTGTANTGELFF. The DNA sequence is given as TGCGCCAGCAGCCCGACCGGGACAGCCAACACCGGGGAGCTGTTTTTT.